This T cell receptor (beta chain) was sequenced during a study of a mutant IDH1 vaccine in newly diagnosed glioma. Across the whole study: Every participant had undergone radiotherapy, temozolomide, or both before, and most underwent both.

Sample time point: week 5, during vaccination. The study gave 300 ug of mutant IDH1 20-mer peptide per vaccine dose, with topical imiquimod. Looked up from germline, CDR1 is SGHRS and CDR2 is YFSETQ. This CDR3 contains 13 residues. Trimming cost V 4 bases and J 0 bases, with 5 bases left between them. Some clones are missing from TCRdb's copy, which holds only in-frame ones; the method was immunoSEQ multiplex PCR. In the table there are about 25,000 clones, 65% to 80% of which are singletons. Turning to this clone: Its specificity is not known.

This sample comprised PBMCs, obtained from a glioma patient whose treatment included an IDH1 peptide vaccine. The genes are TRBV5-1 and TRBJ2-1; D is undetermined. The sequence came from a man between 40 and 49 years old with glioma. The CDR3 sequence is CASSGDSYNEQFF. The CDR3 region has the DNA TGCGCCAGCAGCGGGGACTCCTACAATGAGCAGTTCTTC. Combining the CDR3 with reference TRBV5-1 and TRBJ2-1 gives the whole variable domain KAGVTQTPRYLIKTRGQQVTLSCSPISGHRSVSWYQQTPGQGLQFLFEYFSETQRNKGNFPGRFSGRQFSNSRSEMNVSTLELGDSALYLCASSGDSYNEQFFGPGTRLTVL.